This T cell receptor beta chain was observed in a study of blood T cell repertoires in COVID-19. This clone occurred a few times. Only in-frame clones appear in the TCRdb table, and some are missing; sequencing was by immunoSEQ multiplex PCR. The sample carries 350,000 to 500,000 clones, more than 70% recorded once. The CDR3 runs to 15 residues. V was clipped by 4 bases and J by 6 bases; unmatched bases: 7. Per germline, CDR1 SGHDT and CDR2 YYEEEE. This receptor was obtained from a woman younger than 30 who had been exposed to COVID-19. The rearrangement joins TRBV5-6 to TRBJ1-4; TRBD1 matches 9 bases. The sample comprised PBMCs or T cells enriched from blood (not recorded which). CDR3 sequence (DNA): TGTGCCAGCAGCGTATACAGGGGGCTTGATGAAAAACTGTTTTTT. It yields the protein CASSVYRGLDEKLFF.